The 22 T cell receptor beta chains reported below all come from one sample, sequenced in a study of T cell responses to AZD1222 COVID-19 vaccine. Assay used: immunoSEQ multiplex PCR; TCRdb lists only in-frame clones, some missing. The sample includes over 85,000 clones, 85% to 90% of them seen just once. Sequenced material: peripheral blood, taken 28 days after the second AZD1222 dose. These receptors were collected from an adult who received the AZD1222 COVID-19 vaccine.

V is TRBV5-1 and J is TRBJ2-1; 13 bases are a match to TRBD2. CDR3 size: 16 residues. The junction had 7 bases not matched to a gene; V was cut back by 4 bases and J by 6 bases. CDR1 SGHRS and CDR2 YFSETQ come from the germline V gene. The CDR3 reads CASSRTSGSDGNEQFF. The CDR3 DNA reads as TGCGCCAGCAGCAGGACTAGCGGGAGCGACGGCAATGAGCAGTTCTTC.

The chain recombines TRBV6-5 with TRBJ1-2; no clear D. Trimming took 4 bases from V and 4 from J, leaving 13 bases between them. The germline CDR1 and CDR2 sequences are MNHEY and SVGAGI. The CDR3 totals 14 residues. DNA of the CDR3: TGTGCCAGCAGTTCATACTCGAGGCGCTATGGCTACACCTTC. Amino acids: CASSSYSRRYGYTF.

The gene calls are TRBV5-1 and TRBJ1-1; no reliable D call. With 4 bases removed from V and 4 bases from J, the gap between germline ends came to 11 bases. The CDR3 is 13 amino acids. CDR1 is SGHRS and CDR2 is YFSETQ in the germline V gene. CDR3 in amino acids: CASSPRSGTEAFF. The CDR3 DNA reads as TGCGCCAGCAGCCCCAGGAGCGGCACTGAAGCTTTCTTT.

J is TRBJ1-3 and V is TRBV30; perhaps TRBD1 as D (5 bases). The germline gives CDR1 GTSNPN, CDR2 SVGIG (reference sequence). The CDR3 loop spans 14 amino acids. V gave up 1 base and J gave up 2 bases, with 9 bases separating them. The DNA of the CDR3 is TGTGCCTGGAGTGGGGGCAGGGCTGGAAACACCATATATTTT. Translating gives CAWSGGRAGNTIYF. The complete variable domain, with remaining parts taken from reference TRBV30 and TRBJ1-3, reads SQTIHQWPATLVQPVGSPLSLECTVEGTSNPNLYWYRQAAGRGLQLLFYSVGIGQISSEVPQNLSASRPQDRQFILSSKKLLLSDSGFYLCAWSGGRAGNTIYFGEGSWLTVV.

This sequence joins TRBV12-3 or TRBV12-4 and TRBJ2-1, with D tentatively TRBD1 (6 bases). The CDR3 runs to 13 residues. V was pared by 8 bases and J by 9 bases, with 17 bases between. CDR3 DNA sequence: TGTGCCAGCCGGGACACTGTACGCGGTGAGCAGTTCTTC. Translation: CASRDTVRGEQFF.

This rearrangement joins TRBV9 to TRBJ2-5; perhaps TRBD2 as D (5 bases). V lost 4 bases, J lost 2 bases, and 12 bases lay in between. CDR3 length: 14 residues. The germline CDR1 and CDR2 sequences are SGDLS and YYNGEE. CDR3 DNA sequence: TGTGCCAGCAGCCCCTTGGAGGAACAAGAGACCCAGTACTTC. The encoded protein is CASSPLEEQETQYF.

CDR3 sequence: CASKGYGLQETQYF. The CDR3 DNA follows: TGTGCCAGCAAGGGATACGGACTGCAAGAGACCCAGTACTTC. V is TRBV25-1 and J is TRBJ2-5; TRBD2 is a possible D gene (5 bases). Trimming removed 7 bases at V and 2 bases at J, with 14 bases between. The CDR3 spans 14 residues. The germline V gene encodes CDR1 MGHDK and CDR2 SYGVNS.

The chain joins TRBV2 to TRBJ1-3; D uncertain. Germline CDR1 and CDR2: SNHLY and FYNNEI. This CDR3 is 14 amino acids long. The ends were cut back, 3 bases at V and 4 bases at J, with 10 bases in the middle. The CDR3 sequence: CASSEVLYGNTIYF. CDR3 nucleotide sequence: TGTGCCAGCAGTGAGGTGCTATACGGAAACACCATATATTTT.

This chain uses TRBV5-4 with TRBJ1-4; the match to TRBD1 covers 7 bases. V shed 2 bases and J 4 bases; nucleotides not matched to a gene: 5. This CDR3 has 15 residues. Germline V gene sequence: CDR1 SGHNT, CDR2 YYREEE (reference sequence). CDR3 sequence: CASSLPGGGNEKLFF. DNA of the CDR3: TGTGCCAGCAGCTTACCAGGGGGGGGTAATGAAAAACTGTTTTTT.

The J gene is TRBJ1-1, the V gene TRBV7-3, with D perhaps matching TRBD1 (5 bases). V shed 3 bases and J shed 1 base, with 6 bases lying between them. The CDR3 totals 13 residues. Germline lookup yields CDR1 SGHTA and CDR2 FQGTGA. The CDR3 loop reads CASSLGQNTEAFF. CDR3 sequence (DNA): TGTGCCAGCAGCTTGGGGCAGAACACTGAAGCTTTCTTT.

This chain links TRBV5-1 with TRBJ1-3; D might be TRBD1 (5 bases). V lost 0 bases and J lost 2, with 6 bases in between. The CDR3 runs to 14 residues. Looked up from germline, CDR1 is SGHRS and CDR2 is YFSETQ. This CDR3 is CASSLGDAGNTIYF. In DNA form, the CDR3 reads TGCGCCAGCAGCTTGGGGGACGCTGGAAACACCATATATTTT.

The chain carries TRBV6-1 and TRBJ1-1, with TRBD1 identical over 8 bases. There are 17 residues in the CDR3. Per germline, CDR1 MNHNS and CDR2 SASEGT. V trimming: 4 bases; J trimming: 0 bases; junction bases outside the gene matches: 10. This CDR3 reads CASSAPRGDRLNTEAFF. For the CDR3, the DNA is TGTGCCAGCAGTGCACCCCGGGGGGACAGGTTGAACACTGAAGCTTTCTTT.

V is TRBV12-3 or TRBV12-4 and J is TRBJ2-7; D not resolved. V was clipped by 8 bases and J by 6 bases, with 8 bases between them. The CDR3 contains 10 residues. CDR3 nucleotide sequence: TGTGCCAGCGGAATCGTCGAGCAGTACTTC. It translates to CASGIVEQYF.

This chain connects TRBV5-1 to TRBJ2-7; no definite D call. Germline V gives CDR1 SGHRS, CDR2 YFSETQ. The CDR3 is 16 amino acids. The V and J ends lost 0 bases and 1 base respectively, with 14 bases between them. The CDR3 nucleotides read TGCGCCAGCAGCTTGGCCGGTCTTGAACTATCCTACGAGCAGTACTTC. This encodes CASSLAGLELSYEQYF.

The V gene is TRBV27, the J gene TRBJ1-2, with a weak D call TRBD1 (6 bases). Between the trimmed V and J ends, which lost 5 bases and 1 base, there was a span of 11 bases. CDR1 is MNHEY, CDR2 SMNVEV, per germline (reference sequence). The CDR3 contains 14 residues. CDR3 sequence reads: CASSTDRGNYGYTF. In nucleotides, the CDR3 is TGTGCCAGCAGTACGGACAGAGGTAACTATGGCTACACCTTC.

The V gene is TRBV7-3, the J gene TRBJ1-1; D may be TRBD1 (6 bases). The CDR3 is 15 residues long. Germline V gives CDR1 SGHTA, CDR2 FQGTGA. The germline V and J ends were trimmed by 5 bases and 2 bases, with 15 bases remaining between them. The CDR3 DNA is TGTGCCAGCAGCCCGGCGGGACAATTTAACACTGAAGCTTTCTTT. Encoded protein: CASSPAGQFNTEAFF.

The gene calls are TRBV5-1 and TRBJ1-6; TRBD1 might be the D (5 bases). The germline CDR1 and CDR2 sequences are SGHRS and YFSETQ. V was cut by 0 bases and J by 10 bases, with 11 bases left in between. This CDR3 spans 14 amino acids. CDR3 in amino acids: CASSLVGEESPLHF. The CDR3 DNA reads as TGCGCCAGCAGCTTGGTGGGGGAGGAATCACCCCTCCACTTT.

The chain uses TRBV21-1 and TRBJ1-4; TRBD1, the D gene given by the table, was not confirmed from the DNA. TRBV21-1 is noted as a pseudogene. There are 19 residues in the CDR3. CDR3: CASSKAFAGPPTTNEKLFF. The CDR3 DNA follows: TGTGCCAGCAGCAAAGCCTTCGCAGGGCCTCCCACAACTAATGAAAAACTGTTTTTT.

The chain links TRBV12-3 or TRBV12-4 to TRBJ2-3; no clear D. Trimming took 5 bases from V and 2 from J, leaving 5 bases between them. The CDR3 is made up of 12 amino acids. This CDR3 is CASSQYTDTQYF. The CDR3, as DNA: TGTGCCAGCAGTCAATACACAGATACGCAGTATTTT.

A few counts support this clone. This chain uses TRBV30 with TRBJ1-1, with D unresolved. V shed 1 base and J shed 2 bases, with 8 bases lying between them. Germline V gene sequence: CDR1 GTSNPN, CDR2 SVGIG (reference sequence). The CDR3 consists of 13 residues. CDR3 nucleotide sequence: TGTGCCTGGAGTGATATACCCAACACTGAAGCTTTCTTT. Translation: CAWSDIPNTEAFF. Based on the CDR3 plus reference TRBV30 and TRBJ1-1, the full variable domain is SQTIHQWPATLVQPVGSPLSLECTVEGTSNPNLYWYRQAAGRGLQLLFYSVGIGQISSEVPQNLSASRPQDRQFILSSKKLLLSDSGFYLCAWSDIPNTEAFFGQGTRLTVV.

The chain is built from TRBV27 and TRBJ2-1, with unresolved D. Trimming took 6 bases from V and 3 from J, leaving 12 bases between them. Germline assignment: CDR1 MNHEY and CDR2 SMNVEV (reference sequence). CDR3 length: 14 amino acids. CDR3 loop: CASRSVGNYNEQFF. The CDR3, as DNA: TGTGCCAGCAGATCGGTGGGCAACTACAATGAGCAGTTCTTC.

The rearrangement uses TRBV19 and TRBJ2-5; 8 bases fit TRBD2. Germline trimming cut 5 bases from V and 3 bases from J; bases unmatched to any gene: 5. The germline V gene has CDR1 LNHDA and CDR2 SQIVND (reference sequence). This CDR3 spans 14 amino acids. The CDR3 DNA reads as TGTGCCAGTAGTGAGGGCGGGAGGAAAGAGACCCAGTACTTC. This gives the protein CASSEGGRKETQYF. Full variable domain (rest looked up from reference TRBV19 and TRBJ2-5): DGGITQSPKYLFRKEGQNVTLSCEQNLNHDAMYWYRQDPGQGLRLIYYSQIVNDFQKGDIAEGYSVSREKKESFPLTVTSAQKNPTAFYLCASSEGGRKETQYFGPGTRLLVL.